A selection of T cell receptor beta chains follows, all from one sample in a study of blood T cells in healthy people across ages. TCRdb re-called the 5' RACE reads through MiXCR, storing one row per CDR3 protein. The sample holds approximately 1,000,000 distinct CDR3 sequences, 40% to 55% seen once. Specimen: blood. The receptor source for this set is a woman aged 60 to 75 in good health. Both conserved end residues are part of each CDR3. A D gene is named only where the DNA matches it firmly. Clone size, where shown, is once, few, many, or a class for clones that have expanded.

J	D	V	size	CDR3	DNA
TRBJ1-5	-	TRBV29-1	-	CSVGYSKNQPQHF	TGCAGCGTTGGGTACAGCAAGAATCAGCCCCAGCATTTT
TRBJ2-3	TRBD1	TRBV30	-	CAWTRDRSTDTQYF	TGTGCCTGGACCAGGGACAGAAGCACAGATACGCAGTATTTT
TRBJ2-5	-	TRBV3-1	once	CASSQVRFMAAQYF	TGTGCCAGCAGCCAAGTTAGGTTTATGGCGGCGCAGTACTTC
TRBJ2-3	-	TRBV6-5	few	CASSYSQVGGASTDTQYF	TGTGCCAGCAGTTACTCCCAGGTGGGGGGGGCTAGCACAGATACGCAGTATTTT
TRBJ1-2	TRBD1	TRBV12-3/TRBV12-4	few	CASSGTGFYGYTF	TGTGCCAGCAGTGGGACAGGCTTCTATGGCTACACCTTC
TRBJ2-7	TRBD1	TRBV28	-	CASRSPGTVSYEQYF	TGTGCCAGCAGGTCCCCCGGGACAGTCTCCTACGAGCAGTACTTC
TRBJ2-3	TRBD2	TRBV20-1	-	CSARDTAGGTDTQYF	TGCAGTGCTAGAGATACGGCGGGAGGCACAGATACGCAGTATTTT
TRBJ2-3	-	TRBV5-1	once	CASSSWASADTQYF	TGCGCCAGCAGCTCCTGGGCCTCGGCAGATACGCAGTATTTT
TRBJ2-5	TRBD2	TRBV5-1	few	CASSVSGTKQETQYF	TGCGCCAGCAGCGTAAGCGGGACGAAGCAAGAGACCCAGTACTTC
TRBJ2-3	-	TRBV20-1	-	CSARASTDTQYF	TGCAGTGCTAGAGCGTCCACAGATACGCAGTATTTT
TRBJ2-5	-	TRBV12-3/TRBV12-4	-	CASSLTGVPQYF	TGTGCCAGCAGCCTGACTGGGGTCCCCCAGTACTTC
TRBJ2-7	TRBD1	TRBV2	-	CASRAGTETSYEQYF	TGTGCCAGCAGAGCCGGGACAGAAACATCCTACGAGCAGTACTTC
TRBJ2-1	TRBD1	TRBV6-1	-	CASRDRGLTYNEQFF	TGTGCCAGCAGGGATAGGGGGCTAACCTACAATGAGCAGTTCTTC
TRBJ2-1	-	TRBV24-1	-	CATSDRDSTYNEQFF	TGTGCCACCAGTGATCGGGACTCGACCTACAATGAGCAGTTCTTC
TRBJ2-5	-	TRBV6-5	-	CASSPLRAGGQETQYF	TGTGCCAGCAGCCCCCTGAGGGCTGGGGGCCAAGAGACCCAGTACTTC
TRBJ2-3	TRBD2	TRBV10-3	many	CAIKTSADTQYF	TGTGCCATCAAGACTAGCGCAGATACGCAGTATTTT
TRBJ2-1	-	TRBV20-1	-	CSASHLVRGSPPGHLYEQFF	TGCAGTGCTAGTCACTTGGTACGGGGCTCTCCTCCCGGCCACCTTTACGAGCAGTTCTTC
TRBJ2-1	-	TRBV4-1	many	CASSQELTGYSYNEQFF	TGCGCCAGCAGCCAAGAATTAACCGGGTACTCCTACAATGAGCAGTTCTTC
TRBJ2-1	TRBD1	TRBV7-9	-	CASSLGQGSDEQFF	TGTGCCAGCAGCTTGGGACAGGGGTCGGATGAGCAGTTCTTC
TRBJ2-4	TRBD1	TRBV7-8	-	CASSLSRGQEAKNIQYF	TGTGCCAGCAGCCTCAGCAGGGGGCAGGAAGCCAAAAACATTCAGTACTTC
TRBJ2-1	TRBD2	TRBV9	-	CASSVGTGTRTVGNEQFF	TGTGCCAGCAGCGTAGGAACCGGGACTAGGACGGTCGGCAATGAGCAGTTCTTC
TRBJ2-7	TRBD2	TRBV29-1	many	CSVVGGRGGEQYF	TGCAGCGTTGTCGGCGGGAGAGGAGGCGAGCAGTACTTC
TRBJ2-3	TRBD1	TRBV2	-	CASNSGQGRSGTDTQYF	TGTGCCAGCAATTCTGGACAGGGTCGCAGCGGCACAGATACGCAGTATTTT
TRBJ2-2	TRBD2	TRBV12-5	-	CASGLISGSTTGELFF	TGTGCTAGTGGTTTGATTAGCGGGAGTACAACCGGGGAGCTGTTTTTT
TRBJ2-7	TRBD1	TRBV27	-	CASVTGGEQYF	TGTGCCAGTGTCACAGGGGGCGAGCAGTACTTC
TRBJ1-4	-	TRBV7-2	few	CASSLAGSAGNEKLFF	TGTGCCAGCAGCTTAGCCGGGTCTGCAGGAAATGAAAAACTGTTTTTT
TRBJ2-1	-	TRBV5-6	few	CASSLRGYYNNEQFF	TGTGCCAGCAGCTTGCGGGGTTACTACAACAATGAGCAGTTCTTC
TRBJ2-5	TRBD1	TRBV11-3	-	CASSARSDRGETQYF	TGTGCCAGCAGCGCCCGTTCGGACAGGGGAGAGACCCAGTACTTC
TRBJ1-4	-	TRBV27	-	CASSLWGNEKLFF	TGTGCCAGCAGTTTATGGGGGAATGAAAAACTGTTTTTT
TRBJ2-4	-	TRBV7-8	-	CASSHAGDSEDIQYF	TGTGCCAGCAGCCATGCCGGGGACTCGGAGGACATTCAGTACTTC
TRBJ2-2	-	TRBV2	-	CASSKEPDTGELFF	TGTGCCAGCAGCAAGGAGCCGGACACCGGGGAGCTGTTTTTT
TRBJ1-2	-	TRBV28	few	CASSTDVYGYTF	TGTGCCAGCAGCACAGATGTCTATGGCTACACCTTC
TRBJ2-1	-	TRBV27	-	CASSLRVRNSYNEQFF	TGTGCCAGCAGTTTACGAGTCAGAAACTCCTACAATGAGCAGTTCTTC
TRBJ1-1	-	TRBV10-3	-	CATRSGDTEAFF	TGTGCCACCCGATCAGGGGACACTGAAGCTTTCTTT
TRBJ2-6	TRBD1	TRBV9	few	CASSVGQGALSGANVLTF	TGTGCCAGCAGCGTTGGACAGGGGGCCCTCTCTGGGGCCAACGTCCTGACTTTC
TRBJ2-7	TRBD1	TRBV18	-	CASSPPIQGAREQYF	TGTGCCAGCTCACCACCAATACAGGGGGCGCGGGAGCAGTACTTC
TRBJ1-2	-	TRBV30	many	CAWSSSGFGYTF	TGTGCCTGGAGTTCTTCAGGGTTTGGCTACACCTTC
TRBJ2-3	-	TRBV3-1	-	CASSQDVLPDTRYF	TGTGCCAGCAGCCAGGATGTCCTTCCAGATACGCGGTATTTT
TRBJ2-1	-	TRBV27	-	CASSLGLSVEQFF	TGTGCCAGCAGTTTAGGATTGAGCGTTGAGCAGTTCTTC
TRBJ2-3	-	TRBV7-2	few	CASSFRETDTQYF	TGTGCCAGCAGCTTCAGGGAAACAGATACGCAGTATTTT
TRBJ2-5	-	TRBV10-1	few	CASSESVGVETQYF	TGCGCCAGCAGTGAGTCTGTGGGGGTAGAGACCCAGTACTTC
TRBJ2-7	-	TRBV10-2	few	CASSGGHYEQYF	TGCGCCAGCAGTGGGGGGCACTACGAGCAGTACTTC
TRBJ2-3	-	TRBV10-2	once	CASRKRFRTGRETDTQYF	TGCGCCAGCAGGAAGCGGTTCCGGACAGGGCGGGAGACAGATACGCAGTATTTT
TRBJ2-1	TRBD2	TRBV4-3	-	CASSPHPAGGSSYNEQFF	TGCGCCAGCAGCCCCCATCCAGCGGGGGGTTCCTCCTACAATGAGCAGTTCTTC
TRBJ2-5	-	TRBV10-3	-	CAISEGLADYGQYF	TGTGCCATCAGTGAAGGCCTAGCAGACTACGGGCAGTACTTC
TRBJ2-7	-	TRBV7-6	-	CAITRDNSYEQYF	TGTGCCATCACAAGGGACAACTCCTACGAGCAGTACTTC
TRBJ2-3	TRBD2	TRBV5-5	once	CASSYQRETTQYF	TGTGCCAGCAGCTACCAGCGGGAGACTACGCAGTATTTT
TRBJ1-5	-	TRBV27	-	CASRLSSGSNQPQHF	TGTGCCAGCAGGCTGAGCTCGGGTAGCAATCAGCCCCAGCATTTT
TRBJ2-1	-	TRBV6-5	-	CASSYSSLYNEQFF	TGTGCCAGCAGTTACTCGAGCTTGTACAATGAGCAGTTCTTC
TRBJ2-5	-	TRBV10-1	-	CASSESPGQPEKETQYF	TGCGCCAGCAGTGAGTCGCCCGGACAACCCGAGAAAGAGACCCAGTACTTC
TRBJ2-1	TRBD2	TRBV6-1	-	CASSETSGSKDEQFF	TGTGCCAGCAGTGAGACTAGCGGGAGTAAAGATGAGCAGTTCTTC
TRBJ2-1	-	TRBV15	few	CATSRSRDLNNEQFF	TGTGCCACCAGCAGAAGTCGGGACCTCAACAATGAGCAGTTCTTC